Presented here are 2 T cell receptor beta chains from one specimen sequenced in a study of CD8 T cells in ankylosing spondylitis. TCRdb processed the 5' RACE reads anew with MiXCR; each CDR3 protein has one entry. The data contain about 260,000 distinct CDR3 sequences, around 19% of them seen just once; the ten biggest clones take up roughly 7.4%. Sequencing was done on a sample of blood, either unsorted or a sorted T cell fraction (not recorded which). All receptors derive from a male donor with ankylosing spondylitis or in good health (not recorded which).

The chain recombines TRBV5-1 with TRBJ1-2, with no clear D. There are 12 residues in the CDR3. The ends were cut back, 4 bases at V and 4 bases at J, with 8 bases in the middle. Germline-derived CDR1 and CDR2 are SGHRS and YFSETQ. In nucleotides, the CDR3 is TGCGCCAGCAGCGGCAGACCCTATGGCTACACCTTC. Encoded protein: CASSGRPYGYTF.

This clonotype was found a few times. The germline gene is not matched at one end of the junction; a read error may be the cause. The V call is TRBV7-7, the J call TRBJ2-1; D possibly corresponds to TRBD1 (6 bases). CDR3 length equals 15 residues. Germline CDR1 reads SSHAT; CDR2 reads FNYEAQ (reference sequence). CDR3 loop: CASSASQGSYNEQFF. DNA for the CDR3: TGTGCTAGCAGCGCCTCACAGGGCTCCTACAATGAGCAGTTCTTC.